One and the same sample provided the 27 T cell receptor beta chains below, sequenced in a study of T cell repertoires in cytomegalovirus infection. Via MiXCR, TCRdb re-called the reads, giving one row per CDR3 protein. Of roughly 280,000 distinct CDR3 sequences listed, about 13% are singletons. The material sequenced was PBMCs. The receptors stem from a human donor in good health (CMV status not recorded). Some clones in this sample may be carry-over from other donors' samples.

This sequence joins TRBV5-1 and TRBJ2-7; possibly TRBD2 for D (5 bases). V dropped 0 bases and J dropped 3 bases, with 13 bases sitting between them. The CDR3 is 15 amino acids. Per the germline V gene, CDR1 is SGHRS and CDR2 is YFSETQ. The CDR3 coding sequence is TGCGCCAGCAGCTTGGGTGGGAGTGGGCACTACGAGCAGTACTTC. Its protein product is CASSLGGSGHYEQYF.

This chain joins TRBV6-4 and TRBJ2-1; D is perhaps TRBD2 (7 bases). The CDR3 has 14 amino acids. Germline values: CDR1 MRHNA, CDR2 SNTAGT. Trimming took 4 bases from V and 4 from J, leaving 11 bases between them. The DNA for the CDR3 is TGTGCCAGCAGTGCGAGGGGGGGTTACAATGAGCAGTTCTTC. It encodes CASSARGGYNEQFF.

The J gene is TRBJ2-5, the V gene TRBV28, with D perhaps TRBD2 (6 bases). Trimming left V 3 bases short and J 4 bases short, with 15 bases between. This CDR3 comprises 15 residues. CDR1 and CDR2 (germline): MDHEN, SYDVKM. For the CDR3, the DNA is TGTGCCAGCAGTTTTGGCGTCGGGACTCCAGAGACCCAGTACTTC. Amino acids: CASSFGVGTPETQYF.

This clonotype was seen ten or more times. The V call is TRBV5-5, the J call TRBJ2-1, with 9 bases identical to TRBD2. V trimming: 0 bases; J trimming: 8 bases; junction bases outside the gene matches: 6. CDR1 SGHKS and CDR2 YYEKEE come from the germline V gene (reference sequence). The CDR3 is made up of 15 amino acids. In DNA, the CDR3 is TGTGCCAGCAGCTTGGGTTCTAGCGGGAACCATGAGCAGTTCTTC. It specifies CASSLGSSGNHEQFF.

The V and J genes are TRBV11-2 and TRBJ1-6; D unresolved. Per the germline V gene, CDR1 is SGHAT and CDR2 is FQNNGV. This CDR3 comprises 14 residues. V was shortened by 3 bases and J by 7 bases, with 10 bases between the two germline ends. This CDR3 is CASSFLGNNSPLHF. The CDR3 DNA reads TGTGCCAGCAGCTTTCTGGGAAACAATTCACCCCTCCACTTT.

This clonotype was seen a few times. The CDR3 nucleotides read TGTGCCGCCTCCAGGACAGGGGGCTCGGAACAGTACTTC. Translated: CAASRTGGSEQYF. The chain recombines TRBV19 with TRBJ2-7, with 11 bases identical to TRBD1. Germline CDR1 LNHDA, CDR2 SQIVND (reference sequence). The CDR3 totals 13 residues. The junction had 13 bases not matched to a gene; V was cut back by 11 bases and J by 10 bases.

The genes are TRBV5-6 and TRBJ2-1; 8 nucleotides agree with TRBD2. V lost 0 bases, J lost 6 bases, and 5 bases stayed unmatched. The CDR3 sequence is 15 residues long. CDR1 is SGHDT, CDR2 YYEEEE, per germline. The CDR3, as DNA: TGTGCCAGCAGCTTGGGCGGGAGGATGGCCAATGAGCAGTTCTTC. Translating gives CASSLGGRMANEQFF.

In this sample, this clonotype turned up many times. The V call is TRBV7-2, the J call TRBJ1-1; 7 bases are shared with TRBD1. The germline V gene encodes CDR1 SGHTA and CDR2 FQGNSA. The CDR3 loop spans 13 amino acids. V trimming: 2 bases; J trimming: 7 bases; junction bases outside the gene matches: 4. DNA for the CDR3: TGTGCCAGCAGCTTACGACAGGGTGGTGAAGCTTTCTTT. Amino acid sequence: CASSLRQGGEAFF.

This clonotype was observed many times. V usage is TRBV7-2 and J usage is TRBJ2-7; D might be TRBD2 (7 bases). Germline lookup yields CDR1 SGHTA and CDR2 FQGNSA. This CDR3 is built from 18 residues. Trimming removed 4 bases at V and 6 bases at J, with 28 bases between. CDR3 sequence: CASSSQWRGQSGAGEQYF. In nucleotides, the CDR3 is TGTGCCAGCAGCTCACAATGGCGGGGGCAGAGCGGAGCGGGCGAGCAGTACTTC.

This chain uses TRBV4-2 with TRBJ2-7; 7 positions agree with TRBD2. V lost 4 bases to trimming and J lost 6 bases; unmatched junction nucleotides: 12. Germline loops: CDR1 LGHNA, CDR2 YNFKEQ. CDR3 size: 15 residues. The CDR3 DNA sequence: TGTGCCAGCAGCCTCTCATATGGCGGGAGTCTCGAGCAGTACTTC. Protein: CASSLSYGGSLEQYF.

In its sample, this clonotype was seen a few times. The chain employs TRBV27 and TRBJ2-3, with a tentative D call TRBD1 (6 bases). Looked up from germline, CDR1 is MNHEY and CDR2 is SMNVEV (reference sequence). The length of the CDR3 is 13 residues. V dropped 8 bases and J dropped 8 bases, with 17 bases sitting between them. DNA of the CDR3: TGTGCCAGCTCCCAGGGGAGTCTTGTTACGCAGTATTTT. Protein sequence: CASSQGSLVTQYF.

This clonotype was seen at least ten times. V usage is TRBV7-2 and J usage is TRBJ2-7; 10 bases map to TRBD2. This CDR3 region has 16 residues. The V gene end was trimmed by 1 base and the J gene end by 3 bases; junction bases not matched to a gene: 6. Germline V gene lookup returns CDR1 SGHTA and CDR2 FQGNSA. CDR3 sequence (DNA): TGTGCCAGCAGCTTAGTCCCCGGGACTAGCGTCTACGAGCAGTACTTC. This codes for CASSLVPGTSVYEQYF.

J is TRBJ2-7 and V is TRBV7-2; 10 positions agree with TRBD1. After removal of 5 bases from V and 0 bases from J, the junction contained 7 bases not matched to a gene. CDR3 size: 16 residues. Germline V gene data show CDR1 as SGHTA and CDR2 as FQGNSA. The CDR3, as DNA: TGTGCCAGCAGCATTGGGGGACAGGGGTTCTCCTACGAGCAGTACTTC. Translating it yields CASSIGGQGFSYEQYF.

The chain joins TRBV7-9 to TRBJ2-4, with D perhaps TRBD2 (6 bases). Trimming removed 0 bases at V and 0 bases at J, with 9 bases between. CDR1 and CDR2 (germline): SEHNR, FQNEAQ (reference sequence). The CDR3 is 16 amino acids. CDR3 nucleotide sequence: TGTGCCAGCAGCTTAGCAGGGGACTTAGCCAAAAACATTCAGTACTTC. This encodes CASSLAGDLAKNIQYF. Full variable domain (outside the CDR3, taken from reference TRBV7-9 and TRBJ2-4): DTGVSQNPRHKITKRGQNVTFRCDPISEHNRLYWYRQTLGQGPEFLTYFQNEAQLEKSRLLSDRFSAERPKGSFSTLEIQRTEQGDSAMYLCASSLAGDLAKNIQYFGAGTRLSVL.

This clonotype has at least ten counts. The chain is built from TRBV10-3 and TRBJ2-1, with 8 bases that match TRBD1. CDR1 is ENHRY, CDR2 SYGVKD, per germline. With V trimmed by 6 bases and J by 4 bases, 5 bases remained unmatched. This CDR3 comprises 14 residues. CDR3 sequence: CAIRGQEGYNEQFF. DNA for the CDR3: TGTGCCATCAGGGGACAGGAAGGGTACAATGAGCAGTTCTTC.

V and J are TRBV15 and TRBJ2-7, with a possible D match to TRBD2 (6 bases). V lost 4 bases to trimming and J lost 5 bases, with 18 bases between them. Per germline, CDR1 LNHNV and CDR2 YYDKDF (reference sequence). The CDR3 sequence is 15 residues long. CDR3 protein: CATSTREKGGHEQYF. The CDR3 coding sequence is TGTGCCACCAGCACCCGGGAGAAGGGAGGACACGAGCAGTACTTC.

This clonotype has more than one count but fewer than ten. The chain combines TRBV7-9 with TRBJ2-3; no definite D call. This CDR3 is built from 16 residues. Germline V gives CDR1 SEHNR, CDR2 FQNEAQ (reference sequence). The V end lost 5 bases, the J end lost 2 bases, and 17 bases lay between the germline ends. Here the CDR3 DNA reads TGTGCCAGCAGCCTTTCGAGGCAAACGATCACAGATACGCAGTATTTT. Protein product: CASSLSRQTITDTQYF.

In this sample, this clonotype turned up once. V and J are TRBV9 and TRBJ1-1; the D gene is possibly TRBD1 (5 bases). CDR1 is SGDLS and CDR2 is YYNGEE in the germline V gene. This CDR3 has 15 residues. Trimming pared 0 bases from V and 1 base from J, leaving 10 bases between. The CDR3 loop is CASSVGEGRNTEAFF. The CDR3 region has the DNA TGTGCCAGCAGCGTAGGTGAGGGGAGGAACACTGAAGCTTTCTTT.

This chain's CDR3 is CASSLLPGSNTGELFF. CDR3 sequence (DNA): TGTGCCAGCAGCTTACTCCCAGGGTCAAACACCGGGGAGCTGTTTTTT. The J gene is TRBJ2-2, the V gene TRBV11-2, with D perhaps matching TRBD1 (5 bases). The germline V gene encodes CDR1 SGHAT and CDR2 FQNNGV. V was pared by 2 bases and J by 2 bases, with 12 bases between. The CDR3 sequence is 16 residues long.

This clonotype was found many times. This chain links TRBV7-2 with TRBJ2-1; 10 positions agree with TRBD2. Germline CDR1 is SGHTA and CDR2 is FQGNSA. The CDR3 is made up of 15 amino acids. The trim removed 1 base at V and 6 bases at J, leaving 3 bases unmatched. The CDR3 sequence is CASSLGAGGPNEQFF. In nucleotides, the CDR3 is TGTGCCAGCAGCTTAGGAGCGGGGGGGCCCAATGAGCAGTTCTTC.

This clonotype was detected only a few times. V is TRBV27 and J is TRBJ2-1; 7 bases map to TRBD2. Trimming cost V 3 bases and J 7 bases; bases outside gene matches: 9. The CDR3 spans 15 residues. Germline lookup yields CDR1 MNHEY and CDR2 SMNVEV (reference sequence). CDR3 in amino acids: CASSLGGGPENEQFF. In nucleotides, the CDR3 is TGTGCCAGCAGTTTGGGGGGAGGGCCGGAGAATGAGCAGTTCTTC.

In its sample, this clonotype was seen a few times. The chain joins TRBV29-1 to TRBJ1-5; D is undetermined. CDR1 is SQVTM, CDR2 ANQGSEA, per germline. There are 13 residues in the CDR3. V lost 4 bases to trimming and J lost 0 bases, with 7 bases between them. The DNA of the CDR3 is TGCAGCGTTGCGGGATCTAGCAATCAGCCCCAGCATTTT. It yields the protein CSVAGSSNQPQHF.

Regarding this clonotype: Possible read error: a much larger clone is one base away. The chain uses TRBV10-2 and TRBJ1-1; no clear D gene. Germline CDR1 WSHSY, CDR2 SAAADI. The CDR3 is made up of 13 amino acids. The CDR3 here is CAGSESGATEAFF. DNA of the CDR3: TGCGCCGGCAGTGAATCGGGCGCAACTGAAGCTTTCTTT.

This clonotype has a handful of counts. V and J are TRBV20-1 and TRBJ1-2; TRBD1 is a possible D gene (5 bases). Trimming cost V 0 bases and J 8 bases, with 16 bases left between them. Germline V gives CDR1 DFQATT, CDR2 SNEGSKA (reference sequence). The CDR3 consists of 14 residues. CDR3 in DNA: TGCAGTGCTAGAGAACTGGGGCCTGTGTCGGGCTACACCTTC. This encodes CSARELGPVSGYTF.

This clonotype was found many times. The chain joins TRBV11-3 to TRBJ2-6; D is possibly TRBD2 (5 bases). CDR3 length equals 15 residues. V dropped 5 bases and J dropped 1 base, with 9 bases sitting between them. Germline V CDR1 and CDR2: SGHNT, YENEEA. CDR3 loop: CASSPGVSGANVLTF. For the CDR3, the DNA is TGTGCCAGCAGCCCCGGGGTTTCTGGGGCCAACGTCCTGACTTTC.

This clonotype was observed at least ten times. V gene TRBV6-4 combines with J gene TRBJ2-1; 7 nucleotides align to TRBD1. The trim removed 3 bases at V and 6 bases at J, leaving 2 bases unmatched. Germline V gene data show CDR1 as MRHNA and CDR2 as SNTAGT. This CDR3 contains 13 residues. CDR3 protein: CASSDTGVNEQFF. The CDR3 region has the DNA TGTGCCAGCAGTGATACAGGGGTCAATGAGCAGTTCTTC.

This clonotype has only a few counts. A junction end diverges from the germline sequence, so it may reflect a read error. The chain recombines TRBV20-1 with TRBJ1-2; 8 bases line up with TRBD1. CDR3 length: 16 residues. Germline V gives CDR1 DFQATT, CDR2 SNEGSKA (reference sequence). CDR3 sequence reads: CSATGGQGAPNYGYTF. The CDR3, as DNA: TGCAGTGCTACGGGGGGGCAGGGGGCCCCTAATTATGGCTACACCTTC.